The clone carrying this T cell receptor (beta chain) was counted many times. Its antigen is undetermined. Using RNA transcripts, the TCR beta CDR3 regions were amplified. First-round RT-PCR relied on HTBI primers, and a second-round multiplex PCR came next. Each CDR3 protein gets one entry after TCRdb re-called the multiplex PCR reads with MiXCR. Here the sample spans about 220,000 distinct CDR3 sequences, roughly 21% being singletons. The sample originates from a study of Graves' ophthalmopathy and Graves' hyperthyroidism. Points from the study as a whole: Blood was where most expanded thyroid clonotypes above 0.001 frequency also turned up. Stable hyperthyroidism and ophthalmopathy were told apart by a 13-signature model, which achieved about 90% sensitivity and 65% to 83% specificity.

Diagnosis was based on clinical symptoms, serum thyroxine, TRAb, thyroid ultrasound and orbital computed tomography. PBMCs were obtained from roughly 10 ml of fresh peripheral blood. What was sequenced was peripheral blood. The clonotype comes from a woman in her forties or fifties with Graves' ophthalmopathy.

The CDR3 reads CASSTTRGKDEQYF. For the CDR3, the DNA is TGTGCCAGTAGTACAACCCGGGGAAAGGACGAGCAGTACTTC. The rearrangement uses TRBV19 and TRBJ2-7; D may be TRBD2 (5 bases). The V gene lost 4 bases and the J gene lost 5 bases, with 15 bases spanning the gap. The CDR3 length is 14 residues. Germline V gives CDR1 LNHDA, CDR2 SQIVND (reference sequence).